The T cell receptor beta chain under discussion was sequenced for a study of T cell repertoires in cytomegalovirus infection. Study-wide results and caveats: In two of eight donors, the top clonotype was HLA-C-restricted CMV-specific.

The V and J ends lost 1 base and 2 bases respectively, with 9 bases between them. CDR1 and CDR2 (germline): SGHVS, FQNEAQ. The CDR3 spans 14 residues. This clonotype was seen at least ten times. Its antigen is currently unknown. TCRdb re-called the reads with MiXCR, one entry per CDR3 protein. Of about 490,000 distinct CDR3 sequences detected, 10% to 12% appear once; the ten largest clones hold 9.5% to 13%. The V gene is TRBV7-8, the J gene TRBJ2-7; weak D call: TRBD2 (5 bases). This clonotype was sampled from a human donor in good health (CMV status not recorded). Some clones in this sample may be carry-over from other donors' samples. Sequenced material: PBMCs. The CDR3 protein is CASSLGGLTYEQYF. For the CDR3, the DNA is TGTGCCAGCAGCTTAGGAGGACTGACCTACGAGCAGTACTTC. Variable domain in full (rest from reference TRBV7-8 and TRBJ2-7): GAGVSQSPRYKVAKRGQDVALRCDPISGHVSLFWYQQALGQGPEFLTYFQNEAQLDKSGLPSDRFFAERPEGSVSTLKIQRTQQEDSAVYLCASSLGGLTYEQYFGPGTRLTVT.